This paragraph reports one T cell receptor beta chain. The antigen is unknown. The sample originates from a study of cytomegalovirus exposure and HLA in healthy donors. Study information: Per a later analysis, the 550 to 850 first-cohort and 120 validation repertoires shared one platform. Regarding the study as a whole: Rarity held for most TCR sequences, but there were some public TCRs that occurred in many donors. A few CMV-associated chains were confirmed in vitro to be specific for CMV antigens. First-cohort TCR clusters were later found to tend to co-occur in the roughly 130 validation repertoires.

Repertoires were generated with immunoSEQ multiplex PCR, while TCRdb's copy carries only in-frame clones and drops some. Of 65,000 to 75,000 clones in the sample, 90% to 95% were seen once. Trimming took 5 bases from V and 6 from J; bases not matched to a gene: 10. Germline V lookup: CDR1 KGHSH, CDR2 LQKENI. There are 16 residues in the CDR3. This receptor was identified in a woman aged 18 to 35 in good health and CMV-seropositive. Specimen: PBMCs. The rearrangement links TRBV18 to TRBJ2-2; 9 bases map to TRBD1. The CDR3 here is CASSLPGQGFAGELFF. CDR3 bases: TGTGCCAGCTCATTACCGGGACAGGGTTTCGCCGGGGAGCTGTTTTTT.